This entry describes one T cell receptor (beta chain). Its antigen is as yet unknown. TCRdb fed the reads into MiXCR, producing one record per CDR3 protein. This sample yields around 200,000 distinct CDR3 sequences, of which 35% to 40% are seen a single time; roughly three fifths belongs to the top ten. The data stem from a study of T cell repertoires in cytomegalovirus infection. Deletions cut 3 bases from V and 6 bases from J, with 7 bases between. Looked up from germline, CDR1 is KGHDR and CDR2 is SFDVKD. The CDR3 totals 13 residues. Findings and limits, study-wide: Across the ex vivo response, the dominant clonotypes were HLA-C-restricted CMV-specific TCR beta clonotypes.

This material consisted of CD8+ T cells from cultured PBMCs, taken from culture after CMV antigen stimulation. The chain combines TRBV24-1 with TRBJ2-2; D is ambiguous. The receptor's source is a human donor in good health (CMV status not recorded). Some clones in this sample may be carry-over from other donors' samples. The CDR3 DNA reads as TGTGCCACCAGTGATAGGGAAGCCGGGGAGCTGTTTTTT. As protein: CATSDREAGELFF.